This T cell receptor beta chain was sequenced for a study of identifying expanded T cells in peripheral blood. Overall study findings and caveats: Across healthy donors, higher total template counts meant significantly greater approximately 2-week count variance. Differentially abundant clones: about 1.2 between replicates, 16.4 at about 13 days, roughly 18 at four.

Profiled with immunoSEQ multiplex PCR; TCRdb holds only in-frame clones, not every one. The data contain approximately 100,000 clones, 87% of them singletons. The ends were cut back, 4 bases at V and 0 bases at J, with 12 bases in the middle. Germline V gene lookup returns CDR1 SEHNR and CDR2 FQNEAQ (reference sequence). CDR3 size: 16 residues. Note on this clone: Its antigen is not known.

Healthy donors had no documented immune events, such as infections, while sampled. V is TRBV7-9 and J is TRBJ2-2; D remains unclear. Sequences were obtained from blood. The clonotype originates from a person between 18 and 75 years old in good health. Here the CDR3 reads CASSSRAISNTGELFF. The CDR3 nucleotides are TGTGCCAGCAGCTCTAGGGCAATATCGAACACCGGGGAGCTGTTTTTT.